The T cell receptor beta chain under discussion was sequenced for a study of CD8+CD57+ T cells in acquired aplastic anemia. Study-level points and caveats: Researchers reported that CD8+ Simpson's diversity was not significantly different in patients versus controls.

According to the study, genomic DNA was the template for TCR beta VDJ and CDR3 profiling. Using its own MiXCR run on the reads, TCRdb lists one record per CDR3 protein. The sample yields around 160,000 distinct CDR3 sequences, 45% to 55% seen once. Germline CDR1 and CDR2: ENHRY and SYGVKD. This CDR3 spans 13 amino acids. Trimming removed 2 bases from V and 5 bases from J; junction bases left unmatched: 0. Points on this clonotype: Its specificity is unknown.

Sequencing involved patients with CD8+CD57+ cell expansion previously shown by flow cytometry. Sequenced sample: sorted CD4+, CD8+, or CD8+CD57+ T cells (not recorded which) from PBMCs. The origin of this receptor is a human donor with aplastic anemia. V usage is TRBV10-3 and J usage is TRBJ2-7; 10 bases align to TRBD1. CDR3: CAISEGQGDEQYF. CDR3 coding DNA: TGTGCCATCAGTGAGGGACAGGGGGACGAGCAGTACTTC.